This T cell receptor (beta chain) was found in a study of control samples from healthy donors and cancer patients. The data were produced by immunoSEQ multiplex PCR, yet TCRdb's version contains in-frame clones alone and is incomplete. Among about 140,000 clones listed, roughly 92% were seen once. The ends were cut back, 4 bases at V and 3 bases at J, with 7 bases in the middle. This CDR3 region has 13 residues. The germline V gene has CDR1 ENHRY and CDR2 SYGVKD. Sequenced: blood. The chain is built from TRBV10-3 and TRBJ2-1, with D unresolved. This TCR was recovered from a middle-aged man in good health. The CDR3 region is CAISAPVYNEQFF. The CDR3 DNA reads as TGTGCCATCAGTGCGCCAGTCTACAATGAGCAGTTCTTC.